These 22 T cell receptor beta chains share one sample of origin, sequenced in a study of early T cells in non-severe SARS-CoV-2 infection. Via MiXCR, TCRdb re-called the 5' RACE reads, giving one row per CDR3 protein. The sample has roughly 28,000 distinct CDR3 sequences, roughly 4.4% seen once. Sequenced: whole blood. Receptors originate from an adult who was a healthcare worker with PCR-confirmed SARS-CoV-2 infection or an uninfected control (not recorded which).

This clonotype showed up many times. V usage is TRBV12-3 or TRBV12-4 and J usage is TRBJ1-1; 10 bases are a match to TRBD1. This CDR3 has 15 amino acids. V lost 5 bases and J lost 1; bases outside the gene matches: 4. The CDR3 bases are TGTGCCAGCAGTACAGGGACAGGGGAGAACACTGAAGCTTTCTTT. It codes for CASSTGTGENTEAFF.

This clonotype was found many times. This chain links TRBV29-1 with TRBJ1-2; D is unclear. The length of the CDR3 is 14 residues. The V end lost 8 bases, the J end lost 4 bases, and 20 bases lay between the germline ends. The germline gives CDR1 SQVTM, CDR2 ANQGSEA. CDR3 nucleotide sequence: TGCAGCATTCAGGAGCAGATCAACGCCTATGGCTACACCTTC. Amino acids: CSIQEQINAYGYTF.

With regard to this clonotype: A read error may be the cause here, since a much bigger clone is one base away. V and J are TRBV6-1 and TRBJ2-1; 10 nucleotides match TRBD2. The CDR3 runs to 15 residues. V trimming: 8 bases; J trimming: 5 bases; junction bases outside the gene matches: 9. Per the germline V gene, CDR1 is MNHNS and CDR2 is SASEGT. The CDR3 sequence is CASYQPGLANNEQFF. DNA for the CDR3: TGTGCCAGCTATCAGCCGGGACTAGCGAACAATGAGCAGTTCTTC.

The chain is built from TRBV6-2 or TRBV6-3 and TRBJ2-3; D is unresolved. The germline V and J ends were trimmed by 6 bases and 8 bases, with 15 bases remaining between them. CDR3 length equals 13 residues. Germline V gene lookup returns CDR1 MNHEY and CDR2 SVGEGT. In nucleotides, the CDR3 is TGTGCCAGCAGCCCACCCGACTTGGGTACGCAGTATTTT. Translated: CASSPPDLGTQYF.

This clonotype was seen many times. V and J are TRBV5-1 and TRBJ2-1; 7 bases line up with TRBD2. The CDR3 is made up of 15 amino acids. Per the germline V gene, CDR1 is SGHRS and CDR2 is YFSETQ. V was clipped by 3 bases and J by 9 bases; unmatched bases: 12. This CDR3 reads CASSSGLESVGEQFF. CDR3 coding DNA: TGCGCCAGCAGCTCCGGACTAGAATCCGTGGGTGAGCAGTTCTTC.

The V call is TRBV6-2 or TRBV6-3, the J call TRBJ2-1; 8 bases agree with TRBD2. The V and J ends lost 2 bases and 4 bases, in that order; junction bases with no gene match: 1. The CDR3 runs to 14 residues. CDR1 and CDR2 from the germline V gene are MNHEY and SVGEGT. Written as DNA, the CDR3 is TGTGCCAGCAGTTACCAGCGGGAGTACAATGAGCAGTTCTTC. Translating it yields CASSYQREYNEQFF.

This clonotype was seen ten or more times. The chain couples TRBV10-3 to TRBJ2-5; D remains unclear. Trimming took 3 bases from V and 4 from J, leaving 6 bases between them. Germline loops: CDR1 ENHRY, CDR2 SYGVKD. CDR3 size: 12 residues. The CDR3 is CAISDLTETQYF. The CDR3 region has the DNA TGTGCCATCAGTGATTTAACAGAGACCCAGTACTTC.

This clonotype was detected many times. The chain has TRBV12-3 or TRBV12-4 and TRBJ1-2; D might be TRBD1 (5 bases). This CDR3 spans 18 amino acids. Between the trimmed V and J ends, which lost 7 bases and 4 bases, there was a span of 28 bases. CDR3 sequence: CASNADIPLGGGPYGYTF. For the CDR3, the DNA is TGTGCCAGCAACGCGGACATCCCCTTGGGCGGCGGACCCTATGGCTACACCTTC.

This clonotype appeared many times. In nucleotides, the CDR3 is TGTGCCAGTACTAGCGGGAGTGCCTACAATGAGCAGTTCTTC. This sequence encodes CASTSGSAYNEQFF. The chain combines TRBV27 with TRBJ2-1, with 11 nucleotides matching TRBD2. Germline trimming cut 9 bases from V and 2 bases from J; bases unmatched to any gene: 3. The germline CDR1 and CDR2 sequences are MNHEY and SMNVEV (reference sequence). The CDR3 runs to 14 residues.

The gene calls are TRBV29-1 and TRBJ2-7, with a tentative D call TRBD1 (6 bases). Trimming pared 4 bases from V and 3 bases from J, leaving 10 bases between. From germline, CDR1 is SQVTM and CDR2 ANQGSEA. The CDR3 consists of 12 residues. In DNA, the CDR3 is TGCAGCGTTGCCACGGACAGCTACGAGCAGTACTTC. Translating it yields CSVATDSYEQYF.

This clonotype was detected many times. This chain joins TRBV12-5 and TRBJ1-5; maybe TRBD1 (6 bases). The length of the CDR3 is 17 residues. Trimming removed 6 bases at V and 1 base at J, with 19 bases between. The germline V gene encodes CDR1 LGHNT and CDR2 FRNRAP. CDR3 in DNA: TGTGCTAGTGGCCCCCCCGTGGGGGGCTCAAGCAATCAGCCCCAGCATTTT. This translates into CASGPPVGGSSNQPQHF.

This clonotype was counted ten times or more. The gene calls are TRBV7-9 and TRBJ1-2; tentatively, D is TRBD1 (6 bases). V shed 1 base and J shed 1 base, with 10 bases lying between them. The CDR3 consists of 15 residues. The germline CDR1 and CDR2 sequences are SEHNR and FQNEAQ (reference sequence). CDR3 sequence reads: CASSLVDSYNYGYTF. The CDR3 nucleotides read TGTGCCAGCAGCTTAGTGGACAGTTATAACTATGGCTACACCTTC.

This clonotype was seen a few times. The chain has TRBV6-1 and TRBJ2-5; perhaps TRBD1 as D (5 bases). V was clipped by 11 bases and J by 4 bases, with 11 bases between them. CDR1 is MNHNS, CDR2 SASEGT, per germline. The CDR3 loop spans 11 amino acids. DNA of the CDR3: TGTGCCTTTAGGGGCCTAGAGACCCAGTACTTC. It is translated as CAFRGLETQYF.

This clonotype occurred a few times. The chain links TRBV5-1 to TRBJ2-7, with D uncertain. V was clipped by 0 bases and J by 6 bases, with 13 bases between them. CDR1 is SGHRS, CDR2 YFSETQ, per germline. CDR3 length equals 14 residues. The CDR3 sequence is CASSLAGYPSEQYF. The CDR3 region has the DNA TGCGCCAGCAGCTTGGCCGGATACCCATCCGAGCAGTACTTC.

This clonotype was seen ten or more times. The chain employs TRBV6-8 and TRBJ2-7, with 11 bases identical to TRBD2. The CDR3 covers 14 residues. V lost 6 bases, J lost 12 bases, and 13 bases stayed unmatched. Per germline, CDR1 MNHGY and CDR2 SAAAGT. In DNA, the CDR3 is TGTGCCAGCAGACTTATAGCGGGAGGGCGAAGGCTGTACTTC. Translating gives CASRLIAGGRRLYF.

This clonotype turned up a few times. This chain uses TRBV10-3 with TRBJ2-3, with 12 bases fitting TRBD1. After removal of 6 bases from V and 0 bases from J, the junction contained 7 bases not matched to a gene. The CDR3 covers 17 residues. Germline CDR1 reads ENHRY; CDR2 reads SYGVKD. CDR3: CAIRRDRGLTSTDTQYF. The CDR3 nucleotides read TGTGCCATCAGAAGGGACAGGGGGCTTACTAGCACAGATACGCAGTATTTT.

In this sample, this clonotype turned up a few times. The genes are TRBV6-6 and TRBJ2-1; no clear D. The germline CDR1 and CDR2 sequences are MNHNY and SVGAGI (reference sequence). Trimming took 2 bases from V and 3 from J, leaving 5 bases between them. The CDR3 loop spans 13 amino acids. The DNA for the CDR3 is TGTGCCAGCAGTTACCCCAGCTACAATGAGCAGTTCTTC. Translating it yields CASSYPSYNEQFF.

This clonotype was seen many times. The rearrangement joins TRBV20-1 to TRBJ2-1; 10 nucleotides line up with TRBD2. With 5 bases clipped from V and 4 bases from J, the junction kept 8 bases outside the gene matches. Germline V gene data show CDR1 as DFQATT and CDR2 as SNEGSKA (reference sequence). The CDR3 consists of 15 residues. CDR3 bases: TGCAGTGCTCCGAGTGGACTAGCGGCATACAATGAGCAGTTCTTC. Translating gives CSAPSGLAAYNEQFF.

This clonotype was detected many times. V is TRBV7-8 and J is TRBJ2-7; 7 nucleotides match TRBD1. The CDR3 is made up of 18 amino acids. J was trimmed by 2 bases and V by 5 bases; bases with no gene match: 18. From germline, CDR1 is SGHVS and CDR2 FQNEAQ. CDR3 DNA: TGTGCCAGCAGCCCCTACATACTCACGACAGGGAGTACCTACGAGCAGTACTTC. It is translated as CASSPYILTTGSTYEQYF. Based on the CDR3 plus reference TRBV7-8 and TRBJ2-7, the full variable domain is GAGVSQSPRYKVAKRGQDVALRCDPISGHVSLFWYQQALGQGPEFLTYFQNEAQLDKSGLPSDRFFAERPEGSVSTLKIQRTQQEDSAVYLCASSPYILTTGSTYEQYFGPGTRLTVT.

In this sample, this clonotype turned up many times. CDR3 nucleotide sequence: TGTGCCAGCAGCTTACTAGCGGGTTATACTGAAGCTTTCTTT. Encoded protein: CASSLLAGYTEAFF. The chain carries TRBV7-8 and TRBJ1-1; unclear D gene. Deletions cut 2 bases from V and 5 bases from J, with 12 bases between. CDR3 length: 14 residues. CDR1 SGHVS and CDR2 FQNEAQ come from the germline V gene.

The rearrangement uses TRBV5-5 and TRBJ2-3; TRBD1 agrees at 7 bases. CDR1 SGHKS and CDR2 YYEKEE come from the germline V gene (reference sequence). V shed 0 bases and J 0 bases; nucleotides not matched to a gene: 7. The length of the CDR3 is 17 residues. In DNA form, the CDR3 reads TGTGCCAGCAGCTTGGGAAGGCCAGGGGGTAGCACAGATACGCAGTATTTT. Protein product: CASSLGRPGGSTDTQYF.

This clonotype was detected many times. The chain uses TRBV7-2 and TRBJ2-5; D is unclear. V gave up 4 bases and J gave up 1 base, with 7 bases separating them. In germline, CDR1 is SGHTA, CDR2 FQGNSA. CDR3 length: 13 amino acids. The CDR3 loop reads CASSSTRQETQYF. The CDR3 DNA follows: TGTGCCAGCAGCTCTACCCGCCAAGAGACCCAGTACTTC.